What follows is one T cell receptor (beta chain) and its context. Its cognate antigen has yet to be identified. Base qualities were left out, and no much larger clone turns up one base away. The data originate from a study of blood T cell repertoires in COVID-19 (dated by TCRdb to the early 2020s). In terms of the full investigation: Samples from collaborators originated in the United States, Italy and Spain and spanned both the acute and convalescent phases of COVID-19. HLA class I and class II types, where available, came from metadata supplied by the sample provider rather than from assay-based typing. The prospective study material was composed of cDNA or gDNA derived from T cells, B-cell-depleted T cells, or PBMCs. The sample metadata nearly always contained a de-identified subject ID, COVID-19 status, age in years and sex. The repertoires were released in a freely available public database meant as a resource for research on the immune response to SARS-CoV-2. Deeply sampled blood TCRbeta repertoires from subjects exposed to, actively infected with, or recovered from COVID-19 were included in the dataset. Samples were obtained from the ongoing ImmuneRACE study (first 160 participants) and from 950 to 1,500 subjects provided by 6 global collaborators. The investigation overall reported the following: The quantity of clinical and demographic metadata differed by source and by participant and was supplied without curation.

Participants in the prospective study were enrolled through a virtual design, were aged roughly 18 to 100 years, and lived in some 24 United States geographic areas. To assign participants to cohorts, the prospective study relied on clinical history that participants themselves reported in a screening survey and a study questionnaire. Recovered participants in ImmuneRACE Cohort 3 were defined by two consecutive negative NP/OP PCR tests, clearance by a healthcare professional, or resolution of symptoms. In the prospective study, whole blood, serum and a nasopharyngeal or oropharyngeal swab were collected from each participant by mobile phlebotomists. Over a roughly two-month period, participants in the prospective study had the option of providing additional blood draws and questionnaires. Prospective study blood samples were shipped either frozen or at room temperature before DNA extraction. The CDR3 holds 13 amino acids from the cysteine to the phenylalanine. CDR3 DNA only is kept here, 39 bases in frame from base 1. V is cut by 3 bases and J by 7 bases, and the space between the germline ends is 10 bases.

The immunoSEQ Assay, a bias-controlled multiplex PCR, was used to amplify TCRbeta CDR3 regions from genomic DNA. The study's processing was this. The number of nucleated cells in each sample was estimated by amplification of reference gene primers within the assay. To quantify the absolute abundance of each unique TCRbeta CDR3 rearrangement, sequence reads were collapsed and filtered. For each sample, productive Simpson clonality was calculated as the square root of Simpson's diversity index across productive rearrangements. The table was pulled from immuneACCESS by TCRdb, which kept in-frame rearrangements only. Such tables lose some clones; where checked, under half of the loss comes from unresolved V genes, and the rest has no known cause. Clone size and the V and J calls come from that table; the DNA yielded D and trimming. Within this sample are 150,000 to 200,000 clones, with 75% to 90% of them counted one time only. The ten largest clones add up to 4.4% of the sample.

This chain joins TRBV12-3 or TRBV12-4 to TRBJ1-5; too little of a D gene remains to name it. This TCR came from a woman aged 45-65 years who had recovered from COVID-19. Material: PBMCs or T cells enriched from blood (not recorded which). The DNA is as follows: TGTGCCAGCAGTTTGAGGGAGCGGCAGCCCCAGCATTTT. Its translation reads: CASSLRERQPQHF.